This TCR beta chain was found in a study of blood T cell repertoires in COVID-19. Study details: PBMCs, B-cell-depleted T cells, or T cells were the source of the cDNA or gDNA that made up the material.

Authors' data handling: Estimation of nucleated cell counts relied on the amplification of reference gene primers. Profiled with immunoSEQ multiplex PCR; TCRdb holds only in-frame clones, not every one. V, J and clone size were drawn from that table, and D and trimming were deduced from the DNA. The table includes about 210,000 clones, about three quarters detected once. The trim removed 6 bases at V and 2 bases at J, leaving 4 bases unmatched. The CDR3 consists of 15 residues. In germline, CDR1 is SGHVS, CDR2 FNYEAQ. The sample consisted of peripheral blood. This sequence was found in a woman aged 70-85 years with acute or convalescent COVID-19. The chain joins TRBV7-6 to TRBJ2-1, with 10 bases matching TRBD2. The CDR3 DNA sequence: TGTGCCAGCAGGGCCCTAGCGGGGGCCTACAATGAGCAGTTCTTC. Translating gives CASRALAGAYNEQFF.